These 26 T cell receptor beta chains originate from one sample sequenced in a study of T cells in Graves' hyperthyroidism and ophthalmopathy. Amplification of TCR beta CDR3 regions used RNA as the template. A set of HTBI primers served as the primers for a first-round RT-PCR of the TCR CDR3. TCRdb processed the multiplex PCR reads anew with MiXCR; each CDR3 protein has one entry. The sample contains over 500,000 distinct CDR3 sequences, 40% to 50% of which appear only once. The sample taken for sequencing was peripheral blood or thyroid tissue (not recorded which). These receptors all stem from an adult woman with Graves' disease, either hyperthyroidism or ophthalmopathy (not recorded which).

The chain links TRBV19 to TRBJ2-5, with 7 nucleotides matching TRBD2. Per germline, CDR1 LNHDA and CDR2 SQIVND (reference sequence). This CDR3 contains 15 residues. The CDR3 region has the DNA TGTGCTCAGTACGGTTGGGAGGGCCGTGTGGAGACCCAGTACTTC. Protein: CAQYGWEGRVETQYF.

For this clonotype: A much more abundant neighbour one base away suggests this may be a read error. This chain links TRBV5-6 with TRBJ1-1; D gene ambiguous. Germline CDR1 SGHDT, CDR2 YYEEEE. The ends were cut back, 6 bases at V and 0 bases at J, with 9 bases in the middle. This CDR3 is built from 13 residues. The CDR3 reads CASTFGVNTEAFF. The CDR3 DNA reads as TGTGCCAGCACTTTTGGGGTGAACACTGAAGCTTTCTTT. Variable domain in full (rest from reference TRBV5-6 and TRBJ1-1): DAGVTQSPTHLIKTRGQQVTLRCSPKSGHDTVSWYQQALGQGPQFIFQYYEEEERQRGNFPDRFSGHQFPNYSSELNVNALLLGDSALYLCASTFGVNTEAFFGQGTRLTVV.

The chain joins TRBV29-1 to TRBJ2-6; 7 bases align to TRBD2. Losses at the gene ends were 8 bases for V and 0 bases for J; bases not matched to a gene: 7. There are 15 residues in the CDR3. Germline V CDR1 and CDR2: SQVTM, ANQGSEA. CDR3 amino acids: CSNPGLSSGANVLTF. As DNA, the CDR3 is TGCAGCAATCCGGGACTAAGCTCTGGGGCCAACGTCCTGACTTTC. Looking up the rest from reference TRBV29-1 and TRBJ2-6 gives the full variable domain: SAVISQKPSRDICQRGTSLTIQCQVDSQVTMMFWYRQQPGQSLTLIATANQGSEATYESGFVIDKFPISRPNLTFSTLTVSNMSPEDSSIYLCSNPGLSSGANVLTFGAGSRLTVL.

The chain has TRBV29-1 and TRBJ2-5; D call uncertain. CDR3 length equals 12 residues. Per germline, CDR1 SQVTM and CDR2 ANQGSEA. V lost 3 bases and J 2 bases, leaving 7 bases between the germline ends. The CDR3 coding sequence is TGCAGCGTTGACAAAGCACAAGAGACCCAGTACTTC. Residues: CSVDKAQETQYF.

This clonotype was observed a few times. CDR3 protein: CASSLSLDNTGELFF. CDR3 nucleotides: TGCGCCAGCAGCTTAAGCCTCGACAACACCGGGGAGCTGTTTTTT. This chain uses TRBV5-1 with TRBJ2-2; D is uncertain. Trimming took off 2 bases at V and 2 bases at J, with 10 bases between the two ends. Looked up from germline, CDR1 is SGHRS and CDR2 is YFSETQ. There are 15 residues in the CDR3. Filled out from reference TRBV5-1 and TRBJ2-2, the complete variable domain reads KAGVTQTPRYLIKTRGQQVTLSCSPISGHRSVSWYQQTPGQGLQFLFEYFSETQRNKGNFPGRFSGRQFSNSRSEMNVSTLELGDSALYLCASSLSLDNTGELFFGEGSRLTVL.

Only a few counts were recorded for this clonotype. The V gene is TRBV7-2, the J gene TRBJ2-7; D is unresolved. Germline V gene data show CDR1 as SGHTA and CDR2 as FQGNSA. V was clipped by 4 bases and J by 3 bases, with 10 bases between them. This CDR3 comprises 13 residues. CDR3 region: CASSYRWDYEQYF. The DNA of the CDR3 is TGTGCCAGCAGCTACCGATGGGACTACGAGCAGTACTTC.

The rearrangement joins TRBV10-2 to TRBJ1-2; D not certain. CDR3 length: 15 residues. Trimming took 6 bases from V and 8 from J, leaving 22 bases between them. CDR1 WSHSY and CDR2 SAAADI come from the germline V gene. The CDR3 spells CASSQDAGTPSGYTF. The CDR3 region has the DNA TGCGCCAGCAGCCAAGATGCAGGCACCCCCTCCGGCTACACCTTC.

The genes are TRBV29-1 and TRBJ1-3; D is undetermined. The V end was cut by 6 bases, the J end by 4 bases, with 10 bases between. This CDR3 spans 12 amino acids. CDR1 SQVTM and CDR2 ANQGSEA come from the germline V gene. The CDR3 loop reads CSVLLGGNTIYF. The DNA of the CDR3 is TGCAGCGTACTCTTGGGGGGAAACACCATATATTTT.

The chain recombines TRBV5-8 with TRBJ2-7; possible D gene TRBD2, 6 bases. V was trimmed by 10 bases and J by 5 bases, leaving 25 bases between them. The CDR3 runs to 15 residues. The germline gives CDR1 SGHTS, CDR2 YDEGEE. In nucleotides, the CDR3 is TGTGCCGCAACGATTGGGCGCGGGGTCGTCGACGAGCAGTACTTC. This encodes CAATIGRGVVDEQYF. The full variable domain, rest sourced from reference TRBV5-8 and TRBJ2-7, is EAGVTQSPTHLIKTRGQQATLRCSPISGHTSVYWYQQALGLGLQFLLWYDEGEERNRGNFPPRFSGRQFPNYSSELNVNALELEDSALYLCAATIGRGVVDEQYFGPGTRLTVT.

The sample holds many counts of this clonotype. This rearrangement joins TRBV10-2 to TRBJ2-7, with TRBD2 matching over 11 bases. Germline trimming cut 8 bases from V and 3 bases from J; bases unmatched to any gene: 6. Germline CDR1 reads WSHSY; CDR2 reads SAAADI. This CDR3 has 14 residues. Here the CDR3 DNA reads TGCGCCAGCGGCCTGGGACTAGCGGACTACGAGCAGTACTTC. Translated, it gives CASGLGLADYEQYF.

The rearrangement links TRBV9 to TRBJ2-7, with D unresolved. Germline V gene sequence: CDR1 SGDLS, CDR2 YYNGEE. This CDR3 spans 14 amino acids. Trimming took off 0 bases at V and 3 bases at J, with 10 bases between the two ends. CDR3 nucleotides: TGTGCCAGCAGCGTAGGGTTATCCGGCTACGAGCAGTACTTC. As protein: CASSVGLSGYEQYF.

This clonotype appeared many times. The chain couples TRBV20-1 to TRBJ1-5; no firm D call. The CDR3 contains 16 residues. Trimming pared 6 bases from V and 0 bases from J, leaving 18 bases between. Germline CDR1 and CDR2: DFQATT and SNEGSKA (reference sequence). CDR3 region: CSAWSRELNSNQPQHF. The CDR3 region has the DNA TGCAGTGCCTGGAGCCGCGAGCTTAATAGCAATCAGCCCCAGCATTTT.

This clonotype was observed many times. This chain joins TRBV14 and TRBJ2-5, with D unresolved. V was trimmed by 3 bases and J by 1 base, leaving 9 bases between them. This CDR3 has 14 amino acids. Looked up from germline, CDR1 is SGHDN and CDR2 is FVKESK. The CDR3 reads CASSHWAGQETQYF. CDR3 bases: TGTGCCAGCAGCCATTGGGCAGGCCAAGAGACCCAGTACTTC. The full variable domain, in which reference TRBV14 and TRBJ2-5 provide the parts outside the CDR3, is EAGVTQFPSHSVIEKGQTVTLRCDPISGHDNLYWYRRVMGKEIKFLLHFVKESKQDESGMPNNRFLAERTGGTYSTLKVQPAELEDSGVYFCASSHWAGQETQYFGPGTRLLVL.

The V gene is TRBV10-3, the J gene TRBJ2-5, with D tentatively TRBD1 (6 bases). Germline CDR1 ENHRY, CDR2 SYGVKD. The CDR3 sequence is 13 residues long. V was trimmed by 4 bases and J by 5 bases, leaving 11 bases between them. The CDR3 loop is CAISADRTETQYF. In nucleotides, the CDR3 is TGTGCCATCAGTGCGGACAGAACTGAGACCCAGTACTTC.

The chain carries TRBV20-1 and TRBJ1-1; tentative D call: TRBD1 (6 bases). Trimming left V 6 bases short and J 1 base short, with 12 bases between. Germline V lookup: CDR1 DFQATT, CDR2 SNEGSKA (reference sequence). The CDR3 contains 13 residues. In nucleotides, the CDR3 is TGCAGTGCCCCTCAGGACAGGAACACTGAAGCTTTCTTT. Protein sequence: CSAPQDRNTEAFF.

The CDR3 region has the DNA TGTGCCAGCAGCCCAGGACAGGGCCCCCGGGAGACCCAGTACTTC. Residues: CASSPGQGPRETQYF. The rearrangement uses TRBV19 and TRBJ2-5, with TRBD1 identical over 8 bases. The V and J ends lost 9 bases and 5 bases, in that order; junction bases with no gene match: 14. This CDR3 comprises 15 residues. Germline values: CDR1 LNHDA, CDR2 SQIVND (reference sequence).

This clonotype showed up just once. Here the CDR3 reads CASSSTDRSYEQYF. The CDR3 bases are TGTGCCAGCAGCTCCACCGACAGATCCTACGAGCAGTACTTC. V is TRBV7-9 and J is TRBJ2-7, with D possibly matching TRBD1 (5 bases). V lost 4 bases, J lost 1 base, and 11 bases lay in between. This CDR3 contains 14 residues. CDR1 is SEHNR, CDR2 FQNEAQ, per germline (reference sequence).

There are many counts of this clonotype. This chain uses TRBV7-2 with TRBJ1-4, with D perhaps TRBD1 (5 bases). The germline gives CDR1 SGHTA, CDR2 FQGNSA. CDR3 length equals 15 residues. Trimming removed 5 bases at V and 4 bases at J, with 14 bases between. The CDR3 loop is CASSTQGSHNEKLFF. CDR3 coding DNA: TGTGCCAGCAGCACCCAGGGTAGCCATAATGAAAAACTGTTTTTT.

The J gene is TRBJ1-5, the V gene TRBV15; possibly TRBD1 for D (5 bases). CDR3 size: 17 residues. Germline V gene sequence: CDR1 LNHNV, CDR2 YYDKDF (reference sequence). With 4 bases removed from V and 2 bases from J, the gap between germline ends came to 18 bases. This CDR3 is CATSTGNSRGGNQPQHF. The CDR3, as DNA: TGTGCCACCAGCACAGGGAACTCCCGGGGTGGCAATCAGCCCCAGCATTTT.

The chain links TRBV29-1 to TRBJ2-2; 9 nucleotides agree with TRBD1. Germline V gene lookup returns CDR1 SQVTM and CDR2 ANQGSEA. The J segment lost 3 bases and the V segment lost 4 bases, leaving 6 bases of the junction unmatched. This CDR3 contains 15 residues. CDR3 nucleotides: TGCAGCGTTGTAACGGGACAGGGTTACACCGGGGAGCTGTTTTTT. Translated, it gives CSVVTGQGYTGELFF.

This clonotype was picked up a small number of times. This sequence joins TRBV15 and TRBJ2-5, with 9 bases lining up with TRBD2. Trimming cost V 5 bases and J 7 bases; bases outside gene matches: 8. This CDR3 contains 14 residues. Looked up from germline, CDR1 is LNHNV and CDR2 is YYDKDF (reference sequence). CDR3 coding DNA: TGTGCCACCAGCGTAGGACTAGCGATGACGACCCAGTACTTC. Translation gives CATSVGLAMTTQYF.

The rearrangement links TRBV28 to TRBJ2-7; tentatively, D is TRBD2 (6 bases). Trimming stripped 5 bases from V and 4 bases from J, with 9 bases between. CDR1 is MDHEN, CDR2 SYDVKM, per germline. The CDR3 covers 12 residues. CDR3 sequence: CASSVLAYEQYF. As DNA, the CDR3 is TGTGCCAGCAGTGTACTAGCTTACGAGCAGTACTTC.

In its sample, this clonotype was seen a few times. The chain recombines TRBV25-1 with TRBJ2-7, with 9 nucleotides matching TRBD2. The trim removed 3 bases at V and 4 bases at J, leaving 4 bases unmatched. This CDR3 has 14 residues. Germline CDR1 and CDR2: MGHDK and SYGVNS. The CDR3 DNA sequence: TGTGCCAGCAGTGATAGTAGCGGGAGTTACGAGCAGTACTTC. This encodes CASSDSSGSYEQYF.

The gene calls are TRBV6-2 or TRBV6-3 and TRBJ1-1; unclear D gene. V lost 0 bases and J lost 6, with 11 bases in between. The CDR3 sequence is 14 residues long. From germline, CDR1 is MNHEY and CDR2 SVGEGT. The CDR3 region has the DNA TGTGCCAGCAGTTACTCCCTCCGAGGAGCTGAAGCTTTCTTT. Translated: CASSYSLRGAEAFF.

This chain uses TRBV2 with TRBJ1-5; unclear D gene. Germline V gene lookup returns CDR1 SNHLY and CDR2 FYNNEI. Deletions cut 1 base from V and 10 bases from J, with 8 bases between. The CDR3 length is 12 residues. Written as DNA, the CDR3 is TGTGCCAGCAGTGAAGGCGACGTCCCCCAGCATTTT. It specifies CASSEGDVPQHF.

This clonotype was seen only a few times. The chain carries TRBV6-5 and TRBJ2-2; 7 positions match TRBD1. CDR3 length: 17 residues. V dropped 9 bases and J dropped 1; count of bases not matched to a gene: 14. Germline V lookup: CDR1 MNHEY, CDR2 SVGAGI. CDR3 in DNA: TGTGCCAGTACATTCCACCGGGACAGCAAGAACACCGGGGAGCTGTTTTTT. Translation gives CASTFHRDSKNTGELFF.